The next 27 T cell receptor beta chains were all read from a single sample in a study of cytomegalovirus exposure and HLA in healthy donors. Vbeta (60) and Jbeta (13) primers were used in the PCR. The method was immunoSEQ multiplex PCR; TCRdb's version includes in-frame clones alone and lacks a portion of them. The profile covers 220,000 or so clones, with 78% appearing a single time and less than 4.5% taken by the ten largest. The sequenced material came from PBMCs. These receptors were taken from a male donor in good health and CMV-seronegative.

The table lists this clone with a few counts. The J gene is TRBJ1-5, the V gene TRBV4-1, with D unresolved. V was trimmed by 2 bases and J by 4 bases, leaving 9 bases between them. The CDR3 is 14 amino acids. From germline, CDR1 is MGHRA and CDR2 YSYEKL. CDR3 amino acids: CASSQLSGNQPQHF. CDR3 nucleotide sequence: TGCGCCAGCAGCCAACTCTCGGGAAATCAGCCCCAGCATTTT.

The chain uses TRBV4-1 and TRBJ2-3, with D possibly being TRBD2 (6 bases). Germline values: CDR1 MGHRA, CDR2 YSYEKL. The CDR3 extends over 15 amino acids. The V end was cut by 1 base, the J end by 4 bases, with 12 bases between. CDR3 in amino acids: CASSQVGGAPDTQYF. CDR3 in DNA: TGCGCCAGCAGCCAAGTCGGCGGGGCCCCAGATACGCAGTATTTT.

DNA of the CDR3: TGTGCCAGCAGTTACCTAACTAGCGCCGCTAGCTCCTACAATGAGCAGTTCTTC. This codes for CASSYLTSAASSYNEQFF. The chain combines TRBV27 with TRBJ2-1, with 7 bases matching TRBD2. The CDR3 length is 18 residues. Unmatched junction bases numbered 12, after V lost 4 bases and J lost 0 bases. Germline CDR1 and CDR2: MNHEY and SMNVEV (reference sequence).

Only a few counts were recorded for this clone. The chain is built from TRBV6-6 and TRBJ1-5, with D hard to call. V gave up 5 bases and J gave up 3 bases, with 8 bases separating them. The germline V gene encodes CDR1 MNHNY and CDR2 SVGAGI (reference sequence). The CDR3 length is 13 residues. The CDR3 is CASSHRDNQPQHF. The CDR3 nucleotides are TGTGCCAGCAGTCACCGGGACAATCAGCCCCAGCATTTT.

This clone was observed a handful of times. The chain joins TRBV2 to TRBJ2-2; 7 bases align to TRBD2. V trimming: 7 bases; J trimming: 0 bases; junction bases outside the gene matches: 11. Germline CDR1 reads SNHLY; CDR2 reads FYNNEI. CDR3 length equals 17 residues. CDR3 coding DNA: TGTGCCAGCACCTTCTTGAGGAGCGGGGCGAACACCGGGGAGCTGTTTTTT. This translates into CASTFLRSGANTGELFF.

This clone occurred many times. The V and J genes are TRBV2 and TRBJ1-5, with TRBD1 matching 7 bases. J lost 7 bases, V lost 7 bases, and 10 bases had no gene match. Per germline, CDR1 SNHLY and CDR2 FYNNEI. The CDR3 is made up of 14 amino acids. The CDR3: CASTSQGVRQPQHF. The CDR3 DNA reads TGTGCCAGCACCAGTCAGGGGGTAAGGCAGCCCCAGCATTTT.

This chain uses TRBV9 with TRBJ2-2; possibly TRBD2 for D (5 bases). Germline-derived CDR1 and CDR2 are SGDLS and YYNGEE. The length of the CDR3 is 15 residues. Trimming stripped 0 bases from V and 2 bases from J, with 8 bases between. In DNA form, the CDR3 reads TGTGCCAGCAGCGTAGCTAGCCATAACACCGGGGAGCTGTTTTTT. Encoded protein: CASSVASHNTGELFF.

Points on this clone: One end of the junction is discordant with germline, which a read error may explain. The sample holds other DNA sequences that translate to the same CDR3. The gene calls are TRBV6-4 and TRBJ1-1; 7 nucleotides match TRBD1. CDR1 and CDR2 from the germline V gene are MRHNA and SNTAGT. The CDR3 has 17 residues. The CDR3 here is CASSHGTDLKMNTEAFF. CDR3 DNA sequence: TGCGCCAGCAGTCACGGGACAGATCTTAAAATGAACACTGAAGCTTTCTTT.

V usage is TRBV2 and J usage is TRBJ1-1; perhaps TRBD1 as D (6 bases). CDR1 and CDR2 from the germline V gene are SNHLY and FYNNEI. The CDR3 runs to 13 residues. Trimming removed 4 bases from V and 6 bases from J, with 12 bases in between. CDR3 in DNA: TGTGCCAGCAGTGCGCGGACAGAGTCTGAAGCTTTCTTT. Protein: CASSARTESEAFF.

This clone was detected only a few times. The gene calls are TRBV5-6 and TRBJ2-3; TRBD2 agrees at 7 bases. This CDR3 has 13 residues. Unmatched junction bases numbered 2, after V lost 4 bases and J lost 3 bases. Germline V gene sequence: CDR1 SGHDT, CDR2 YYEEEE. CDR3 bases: TGTGCCAGCAGCCAAGCGGGGACAGATACGCAGTATTTT. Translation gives CASSQAGTDTQYF.

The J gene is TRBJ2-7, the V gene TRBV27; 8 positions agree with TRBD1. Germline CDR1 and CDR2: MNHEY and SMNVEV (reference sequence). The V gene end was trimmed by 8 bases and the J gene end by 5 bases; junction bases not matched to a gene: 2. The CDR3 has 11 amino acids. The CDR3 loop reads CASSGGHEQYF. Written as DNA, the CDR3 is TGTGCCAGCTCAGGGGGCCACGAGCAGTACTTC.

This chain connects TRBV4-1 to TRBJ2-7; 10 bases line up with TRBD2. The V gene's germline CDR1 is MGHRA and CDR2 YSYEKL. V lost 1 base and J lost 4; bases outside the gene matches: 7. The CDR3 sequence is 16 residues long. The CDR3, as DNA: TGCGCCAGCAGCCAAGTCCCAGCGGGAGGGGATTACGAGCAGTACTTC. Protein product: CASSQVPAGGDYEQYF.

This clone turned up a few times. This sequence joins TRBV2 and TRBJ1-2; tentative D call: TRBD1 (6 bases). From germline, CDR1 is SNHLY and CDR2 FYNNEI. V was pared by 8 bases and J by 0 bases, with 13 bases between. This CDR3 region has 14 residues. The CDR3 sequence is CASGEGTSNYGYTF. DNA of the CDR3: TGTGCCAGCGGAGAGGGGACATCTAACTATGGCTACACCTTC.

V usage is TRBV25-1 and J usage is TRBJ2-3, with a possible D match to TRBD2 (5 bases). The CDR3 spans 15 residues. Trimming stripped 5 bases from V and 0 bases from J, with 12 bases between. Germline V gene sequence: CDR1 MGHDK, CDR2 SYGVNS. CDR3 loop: CASSPRVGSTDTQYF. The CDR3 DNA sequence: TGTGCCAGCAGTCCGCGGGTGGGTAGCACAGATACGCAGTATTTT.

The CDR3 nucleotides are TGTGCCAGCAGCGGCAGGACAGGGGCCTACGAGCAGTACTTC. Amino acid sequence: CASSGRTGAYEQYF. V is TRBV9 and J is TRBJ2-7, with 9 bases identical to TRBD1. The CDR3 totals 14 residues. The trim removed 3 bases at V and 2 bases at J, leaving 3 bases unmatched. Germline CDR1 is SGDLS and CDR2 is YYNGEE.

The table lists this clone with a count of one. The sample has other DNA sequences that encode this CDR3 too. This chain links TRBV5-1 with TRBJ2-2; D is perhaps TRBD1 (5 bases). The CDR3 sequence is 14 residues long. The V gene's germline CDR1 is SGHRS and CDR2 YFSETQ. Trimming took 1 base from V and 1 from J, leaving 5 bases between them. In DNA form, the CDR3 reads TGCGCCAGCAGCTTGACAGGGAACACCGGGGAGCTGTTTTTT. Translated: CASSLTGNTGELFF.

CDR3 in amino acids: CASSPGYLDTQYF. The CDR3 DNA sequence: TGTGCCAGCAGTCCAGGGTATTTGGATACGCAGTATTTT. The genes are TRBV28 and TRBJ2-3; perhaps TRBD1 as D (5 bases). CDR1 is MDHEN and CDR2 is SYDVKM in the germline V gene. This CDR3 region has 13 residues. V was pared by 5 bases and J by 6 bases, with 12 bases between.

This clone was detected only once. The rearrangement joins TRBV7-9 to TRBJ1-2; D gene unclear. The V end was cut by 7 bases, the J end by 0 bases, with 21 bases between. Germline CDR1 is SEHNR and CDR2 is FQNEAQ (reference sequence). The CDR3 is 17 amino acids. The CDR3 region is CASKPYQGRDTNYGYTF. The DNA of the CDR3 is TGTGCCAGCAAACCCTACCAAGGTCGGGATACTAACTATGGCTACACCTTC.

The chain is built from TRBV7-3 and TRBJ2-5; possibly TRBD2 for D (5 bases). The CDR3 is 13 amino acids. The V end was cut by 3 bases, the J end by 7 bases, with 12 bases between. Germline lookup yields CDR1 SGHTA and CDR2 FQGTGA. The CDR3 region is CASSLGEAGTQYF. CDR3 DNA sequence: TGTGCCAGCAGCTTGGGCGAGGCGGGGACCCAGTACTTC.

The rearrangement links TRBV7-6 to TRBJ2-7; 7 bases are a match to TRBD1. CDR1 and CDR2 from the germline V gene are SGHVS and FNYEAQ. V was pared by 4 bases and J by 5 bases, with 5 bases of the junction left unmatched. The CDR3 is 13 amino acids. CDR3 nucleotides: TGTGCCAGCAGCTCGGATCAGGGGGACGAGCAGTACTTC. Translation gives CASSSDQGDEQYF.

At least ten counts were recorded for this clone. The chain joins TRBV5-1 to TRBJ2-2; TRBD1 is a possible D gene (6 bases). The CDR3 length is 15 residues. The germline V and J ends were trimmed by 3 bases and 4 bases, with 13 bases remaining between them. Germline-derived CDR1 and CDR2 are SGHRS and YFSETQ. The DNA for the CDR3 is TGCGCCAGCAGCTCACGGACAGTCTTCACCGGGGAGCTGTTTTTT. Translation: CASSSRTVFTGELFF. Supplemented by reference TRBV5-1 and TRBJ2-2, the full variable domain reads KAGVTQTPRYLIKTRGQQVTLSCSPISGHRSVSWYQQTPGQGLQFLFEYFSETQRNKGNFPGRFSGRQFSNSRSEMNVSTLELGDSALYLCASSSRTVFTGELFFGEGSRLTVL.

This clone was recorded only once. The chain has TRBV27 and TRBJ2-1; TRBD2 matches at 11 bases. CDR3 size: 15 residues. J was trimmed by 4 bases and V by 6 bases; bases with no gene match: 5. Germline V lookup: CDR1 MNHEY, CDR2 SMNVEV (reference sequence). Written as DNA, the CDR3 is TGTGCCAGCAGCCATAGCGGGAGGGAGTACAATGAGCAGTTCTTC. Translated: CASSHSGREYNEQFF.

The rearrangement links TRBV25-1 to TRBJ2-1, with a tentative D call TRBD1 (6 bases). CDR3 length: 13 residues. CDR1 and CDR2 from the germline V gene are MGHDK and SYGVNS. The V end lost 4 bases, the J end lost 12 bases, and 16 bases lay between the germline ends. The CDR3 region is CASSGIGGSSQFF. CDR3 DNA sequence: TGTGCCAGCAGTGGGATAGGGGGTTCCTCGCAGTTCTTC.

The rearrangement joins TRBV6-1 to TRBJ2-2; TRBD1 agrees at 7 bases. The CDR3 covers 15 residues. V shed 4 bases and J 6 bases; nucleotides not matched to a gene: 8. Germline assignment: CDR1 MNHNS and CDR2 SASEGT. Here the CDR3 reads CASSVETGAPGELFF. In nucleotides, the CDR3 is TGTGCCAGCAGTGTAGAAACAGGGGCCCCCGGGGAGCTGTTTTTT.

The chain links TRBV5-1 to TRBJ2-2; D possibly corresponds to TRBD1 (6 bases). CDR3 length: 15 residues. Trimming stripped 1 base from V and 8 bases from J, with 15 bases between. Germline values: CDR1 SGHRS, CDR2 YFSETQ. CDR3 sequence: CASSLKQGGSGELFF. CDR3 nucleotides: TGCGCCAGCAGCTTGAAACAGGGTGGTTCTGGGGAGCTGTTTTTT.

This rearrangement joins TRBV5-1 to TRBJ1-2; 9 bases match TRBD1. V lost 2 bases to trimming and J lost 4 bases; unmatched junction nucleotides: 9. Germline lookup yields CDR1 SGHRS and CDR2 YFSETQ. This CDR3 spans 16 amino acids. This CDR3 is CASSFGKTGGAYGYTF. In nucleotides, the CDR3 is TGCGCCAGCAGCTTTGGGAAGACAGGGGGAGCCTATGGCTACACCTTC.

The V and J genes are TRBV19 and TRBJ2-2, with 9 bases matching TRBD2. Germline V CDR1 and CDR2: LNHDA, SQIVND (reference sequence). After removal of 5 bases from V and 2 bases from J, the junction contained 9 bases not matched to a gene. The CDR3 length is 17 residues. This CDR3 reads CASSLPLAGPNTGELFF. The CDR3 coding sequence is TGTGCCAGTAGTCTACCCCTAGCGGGGCCCAACACCGGGGAGCTGTTTTTT.